One and the same sample provided the 13 T cell receptor beta chains below, sequenced in a study of identical twins. TCRdb reanalysed the 5' RACE reads using MiXCR and keeps one entry per CDR3 protein. The data show around 230,000 distinct CDR3 sequences, 5.5% to 7.5% seen once. A further study also used this sample, focusing on T cells expressing NK-cell markers.

The source material was CD8+ T cells sorted from blood. The receptors come from a young woman in good health.

This chain connects TRBV4-3 to TRBJ1-2; D call uncertain. The CDR3 has 16 amino acids. Germline V lookup: CDR1 LGHNA, CDR2 YSLEER. The V end was cut by 4 bases, the J end by 4 bases, with 19 bases between. The chain's CDR3 is CASSPYPQAGGYGYTF. The CDR3, as DNA: TGCGCCAGCAGCCCCTACCCGCAGGCCGGCGGCTATGGCTACACCTTC.

This clonotype is categorized as medium-sized (0.01 to 0.1%). The rearrangement links TRBV7-2 to TRBJ2-1; 11 nucleotides agree with TRBD2. The germline V gene has CDR1 SGHTA and CDR2 FQGNSA. J gave up 3 bases and V 5 bases, and 6 bases lay outside the gene matches. This CDR3 has 16 residues. Here the CDR3 DNA reads TGTGCCAGCAGCCTCTGGACTAGCGGGCGCTACAATGAGCAGTTCTTC. Its translation: CASSLWTSGRYNEQFF.

At least ten counts were recorded for this clonotype. The chain couples TRBV12-5 to TRBJ2-2; D remains ambiguous. The length of the CDR3 is 12 residues. Trimming cost V 7 bases and J 5 bases, with 8 bases left between them. The germline V gene has CDR1 LGHNT and CDR2 FRNRAP. The CDR3 is CASALGTGELFF. The DNA of the CDR3 is TGTGCTAGTGCCCTGGGTACCGGGGAGCTGTTTTTT.

The table lists this clonotype with a few counts. The V and J genes are TRBV13 and TRBJ1-3, with D unresolved. From germline, CDR1 is PRHDT and CDR2 FYEKMQ (reference sequence). The CDR3 loop spans 12 amino acids. V was shortened by 4 bases and J by 4 bases, with 5 bases between the two germline ends. Here the CDR3 DNA reads TGTGCCAGCAGCTCAGAGGGAAACACCATATATTTT. Protein: CASSSEGNTIYF.

The chain is built from TRBV4-3 and TRBJ2-3; 11 nucleotides agree with TRBD2. The germline V gene has CDR1 LGHNA and CDR2 YSLEER. The junction had 12 bases not matched to a gene; V was cut back by 1 base and J by 3 bases. CDR3 length equals 19 residues. The CDR3 sequence is CASSQGVGLAGGATDTQYF. In DNA, the CDR3 is TGCGCCAGCAGCCAAGGAGTAGGGCTAGCGGGAGGCGCTACAGATACGCAGTATTTT.

As regards this clonotype: A read error may explain this, as a much larger clone is one base away. V and J are TRBV6-1 and TRBJ2-7; 8 bases are a match to TRBD1. Germline V gives CDR1 MNHNS, CDR2 SASEGT. The CDR3 is 13 amino acids. V lost 4 bases and J lost 2; bases outside the gene matches: 1. The DNA of the CDR3 is TGTGCCAGCAGTGCCAGGGGGCCCTACGAGCAGTACTTC. It encodes CASSARGPYEQYF.

A few counts support this clonotype. The V gene is TRBV11-2, the J gene TRBJ2-1; 15 bases match TRBD2. Per germline, CDR1 SGHAT and CDR2 FQNNGV. The ends lost 3 bases at V and 5 bases at J; junction bases unmatched: 14. The CDR3 totals 20 residues. This CDR3 reads CASSFSGLAGGPKSDNEQFF. The CDR3 bases are TGTGCCAGCAGCTTCTCAGGACTAGCGGGAGGGCCTAAGTCGGACAATGAGCAGTTCTTC. Looking up the rest from reference TRBV11-2 and TRBJ2-1 gives the full variable domain: EAGVAQSPRYKIIEKRQSVAFWCNPISGHATLYWYQQILGQGPKLLIQFQNNGVVDDSQLPKDRFSAERLKGVDSTLKIQPAKLEDSAVYLCASSFSGLAGGPKSDNEQFFGPGTRLTVL.

The chain carries TRBV7-9 and TRBJ1-1, with D unresolved. The CDR3 length is 13 residues. Looked up from germline, CDR1 is SEHNR and CDR2 is FQNEAQ (reference sequence). The V gene lost 6 bases and the J gene lost 5 bases, with 13 bases spanning the gap. CDR3 protein: CASSPVAGTEAFF. Here the CDR3 DNA reads TGTGCCAGCAGTCCCGTCGCGGGAACTGAAGCTTTCTTT.

This clonotype was observed many times. J is TRBJ1-2 and V is TRBV2; no clear D. In germline, CDR1 is SNHLY, CDR2 FYNNEI. V lost 6 bases, J lost 8 bases, and 7 bases lay in between. The CDR3 runs to 10 residues. The CDR3 region has the DNA TGTGCCAGCAGCGGATACGGCTACACCTTC. Protein product: CASSGYGYTF.

The chain combines TRBV11-3 with TRBJ1-3, with 8 bases lining up with TRBD1. CDR1 is SGHNT, CDR2 YENEEA, per germline. J lost 2 bases, V lost 5 bases, and 5 bases had no gene match. The CDR3 is made up of 15 amino acids. CDR3 bases: TGTGCCAGCAGCGGACAGGGAGAGCCTGGAAACACCATATATTTT. Translation gives CASSGQGEPGNTIYF.

The gene calls are TRBV27 and TRBJ2-1; D is uncertain. This CDR3 contains 14 residues. Germline values: CDR1 MNHEY, CDR2 SMNVEV (reference sequence). Trimming pared 7 bases from V and 2 bases from J, leaving 12 bases between. This CDR3 is CASKYSGPYNEQFF. CDR3 coding DNA: TGTGCCAGCAAATATTCGGGCCCCTACAATGAGCAGTTCTTC.

This clonotype has more than one count but fewer than ten. The gene calls are TRBV29-1 and TRBJ1-2, with 10 nucleotides matching TRBD1. CDR3 length: 16 residues. The trim removed 1 base at V and 7 bases at J, leaving 12 bases unmatched. Per the germline V gene, CDR1 is SQVTM and CDR2 is ANQGSEA. CDR3 DNA sequence: TGCAGCGTTGAAGGGGCCTTCTCAGGGACAGGGGCTGGCTACACCTTC. It specifies CSVEGAFSGTGAGYTF.

Turning to this clonotype: Possible read error: a much larger clone is one base away. The genes are TRBV27 and TRBJ2-5; TRBD2 might be the D (5 bases). V lost 4 bases and J 9 bases, leaving 24 bases between the germline ends. The CDR3 is made up of 16 amino acids. The germline V gene encodes CDR1 MNHEY and CDR2 SMNVEV (reference sequence). CDR3 sequence reads: CASSSGSAVRSEAQYF. In nucleotides, the CDR3 is TGTGCCAGCAGTTCCGGATCCGCGGTCCGTTCGGAGGCCCAGTACTTC.